This T cell receptor beta chain was captured by sequencing in a study of blood T cells in healthy people across ages. Whole-study results and caveats: A roughly linear fall in TCR beta diversity per million T cells was seen with increasing age. Strong correlation was found linking TCR beta diversity to naive T cell percentage.

To note about this clonotype: Its matching antigen is unknown. Since a much larger clone is just one base distant, this may be a read error.

This CDR3 region has 12 residues. The germline CDR1 and CDR2 sequences are LGHDT and YNNKEL (reference sequence). A second PCR, run for about 7 to 11 cycles, used a sample-barcoded 5' primer plus a J-beta primer mix. TCRdb re-called the 5' RACE reads through MiXCR, storing one row per CDR3 protein. Among 600,000 to 800,000 distinct CDR3 sequences listed, 45% to 60% were seen once. This TCR came from a woman older than 75 in good health. The source material was blood. The chain carries TRBV3-1 and TRBJ2-1; unclear D gene. The end of the DNA aligns better with TRBJ2-7, so the J call may be wrong. CDR3 bases: TGTGCCAGCAGCCAGTTCGGCAATGAGCAGTACTTC. Translated, it gives CASSQFGNEQYF.